Each of the 12 T cell receptor beta chains below was sequenced from the same sample in a study of OX40 agonist ivuxolimab in advanced cancers. The assay was immunoSEQ multiplex PCR, and TCRdb's table has in-frame clones only and misses some. The sample comprises tens of thousands of clones, roughly 90% of which are singletons, and roughly 0.92% rests with the top ten. Sequences were derived from CD4+ or CD8+ T cells sorted from blood, sampled in a trial of the OX40 agonist ivuxolimab. The receptors were sampled from an adult with an advanced solid tumor such as melanoma, head and neck, liver or kidney cancer.

The chain employs TRBV10-2 and TRBJ1-2; 9 bases agree with TRBD1. CDR3 length: 14 amino acids. Germline CDR1 is WSHSY and CDR2 is SAAADI. After removal of 3 bases from V and 4 bases from J, the junction contained 3 bases not matched to a gene. CDR3 sequence (DNA): TGCGCCAGCAGTGAACAGGGGGCCTTCTATGGCTACACCTTC. It is translated as CASSEQGAFYGYTF.

This chain connects TRBV5-4 to TRBJ2-7; tentatively, D is TRBD1 (6 bases). The length of the CDR3 is 15 residues. Germline-derived CDR1 and CDR2 are SGHNT and YYREEE (reference sequence). V dropped 0 bases and J dropped 2 bases, with 12 bases sitting between them. CDR3 in amino acids: CASSLGTAKTYEQYF. CDR3 DNA: TGTGCCAGCAGCTTGGGGACAGCCAAAACCTACGAGCAGTACTTC.

The V gene is TRBV7-9, the J gene TRBJ1-1; 7 bases map to TRBD1. This CDR3 is 14 amino acids long. Germline CDR1 is SEHNR and CDR2 is FQNEAQ (reference sequence). V shed 7 bases and J 2 bases; nucleotides not matched to a gene: 7. The CDR3 region has the DNA TGTGCCAGCAAGGGGACAGTAATAAACACTGAAGCTTTCTTT. As protein: CASKGTVINTEAFF. Using reference TRBV7-9 and TRBJ1-1 for the parts outside the CDR3, the full variable domain is DTGVSQNPRHKITKRGQNVTFRCDPISEHNRLYWYRQTLGQGPEFLTYFQNEAQLEKSRLLSDRFSAERPKGSFSTLEIQRTEQGDSAMYLCASKGTVINTEAFFGQGTRLTVV.

This rearrangement joins TRBV6-4 to TRBJ2-7; possible D gene TRBD2, 5 bases. The V gene's germline CDR1 is MRHNA and CDR2 SNTAGT. V was cut by 6 bases and J by 2 bases, with 17 bases left in between. This CDR3 is 15 amino acids long. Written as DNA, the CDR3 is TGTGCCAGCAGCCTCAAAGGCCAGGAGGCCTACGAGCAGTACTTC. This encodes CASSLKGQEAYEQYF.

This clone has a single count. This chain links TRBV5-4 with TRBJ2-5; 11 bases line up with TRBD1. V shed 1 base and J 5 bases; nucleotides not matched to a gene: 4. The CDR3 runs 15 residues. From germline, CDR1 is SGHNT and CDR2 YYREEE (reference sequence). This chain's CDR3 is CASSLRDRGMETQYF. The CDR3 DNA sequence: TGTGCCAGCAGCTTGAGGGACAGGGGGATGGAGACCCAGTACTTC.

This chain links TRBV2 with TRBJ2-1; D tentatively fits TRBD1 or TRBD2 (6 bases each). Trimming shortened V by 1 base and J by 2 bases, and 9 bases separated the two germline ends. The germline V gene encodes CDR1 SNHLY and CDR2 FYNNEI. This CDR3 has 15 residues. Written as DNA, the CDR3 is TGTGCCAGCAGTGAAGGAGGGGGGCCCTACAATGAGCAGTTCTTC. The encoded protein is CASSEGGGPYNEQFF.

The chain has TRBV19 and TRBJ2-3; 9 bases align to TRBD1. CDR1 and CDR2 from the germline V gene are LNHDA and SQIVND (reference sequence). V gave up 5 bases and J gave up 6 bases; unmatched junction bases: 6. The CDR3 loop spans 14 amino acids. The CDR3: CASSLGQGGDTQYF. In DNA, the CDR3 is TGTGCCAGTAGTTTGGGACAGGGTGGTGATACGCAGTATTTT. Based on the CDR3 plus reference TRBV19 and TRBJ2-3, the full variable domain is DGGITQSPKYLFRKEGQNVTLSCEQNLNHDAMYWYRQDPGQGLRLIYYSQIVNDFQKGDIAEGYSVSREKKESFPLTVTSAQKNPTAFYLCASSLGQGGDTQYFGPGTRLTVL.

The rearrangement uses TRBV20-1 and TRBJ2-1, with D perhaps TRBD2 (6 bases). V was clipped by 7 bases and J by 8 bases, with 12 bases between them. The length of the CDR3 is 11 residues. Germline V gene lookup returns CDR1 DFQATT and CDR2 SNEGSKA (reference sequence). CDR3 sequence (DNA): TGCAGTGTAGGATGGGGGGATGAGCAGTTCTTC. Amino acid sequence: CSVGWGDEQFF.

V is TRBV7-9 and J is TRBJ1-3; no clear D. The CDR3 runs 12 residues. Germline V lookup: CDR1 SEHNR, CDR2 FQNEAQ (reference sequence). V was cut by 2 bases and J by 4 bases, with 3 bases left in between. CDR3 nucleotides: TGTGCCAGCAGCTTATACGGAAACACCATATATTTT. It is translated as CASSLYGNTIYF.

The J gene is TRBJ1-1, the V gene TRBV4-1, with D unresolved. Between the trimmed V and J ends, which lost 3 bases and 0 bases, there was a span of 17 bases. Germline V lookup: CDR1 MGHRA, CDR2 YSYEKL. This CDR3 region has 17 residues. CDR3 amino acids: CASSHVRGGSMNTEAFF. CDR3 nucleotide sequence: TGCGCCAGCAGCCACGTCCGGGGAGGCAGCATGAACACTGAAGCTTTCTTT.

V usage is TRBV27 and J usage is TRBJ2-7; D gene ambiguous. The CDR3 length is 15 residues. CDR1 is MNHEY and CDR2 is SMNVEV in the germline V gene (reference sequence). V lost 5 bases to trimming and J lost 0 bases, with 14 bases between them. CDR3 region: CASSPQARNSYEQYF. Written as DNA, the CDR3 is TGTGCCAGCAGTCCCCAAGCGAGAAACTCCTACGAGCAGTACTTC.

The V and J genes are TRBV30 and TRBJ1-4; no firm D call. V gave up 3 bases and J gave up 3 bases, with 17 bases separating them. CDR1 is GTSNPN, CDR2 SVGIG, per germline (reference sequence). The CDR3 length is 16 residues. The CDR3 DNA follows: TGTGCCTGGAGCGGGAACCGGCGGCTATCTAATGAAAAACTGTTTTTT. It codes for CAWSGNRRLSNEKLFF. Full variable domain (outside the CDR3, taken from reference TRBV30 and TRBJ1-4): SQTIHQWPATLVQPVGSPLSLECTVEGTSNPNLYWYRQAAGRGLQLLFYSVGIGQISSEVPQNLSASRPQDRQFILSSKKLLLSDSGFYLCAWSGNRRLSNEKLFFGSGTQLSVL.